This T cell receptor (beta chain) was found in a study of control samples from healthy donors and cancer patients. Repertoires were generated with immunoSEQ multiplex PCR, while TCRdb's copy carries only in-frame clones and drops some. The sample yields under 75,000 clones, around nine tenths seen once. This CDR3 comprises 14 residues. Germline V lookup: CDR1 SGHRS, CDR2 YFSETQ. Trimming removed 7 bases at V and 0 bases at J, with 8 bases between. The sequence came from a woman aged 45-65 years with colorectal cancer. The gene calls are TRBV5-1 and TRBJ2-6, with D uncertain. The sequencing sample was made of PBMCs. The chain's CDR3 is CASGDSSGANVLTF. The CDR3 nucleotides are TGCGCCAGCGGGGATAGCTCTGGGGCCAACGTCCTGACTTTC.